This TCR beta chain was sequenced in a study of technical replicates of blood from a handful of donors. Profiled with immunoSEQ multiplex PCR; TCRdb holds only in-frame clones, not every one. Of 55,000 to 75,000 clones in the sample, 91% were seen once. V dropped 4 bases and J dropped 1; count of bases not matched to a gene: 7. Germline V lookup: CDR1 SGDLS, CDR2 YYNGEE. There are 15 residues in the CDR3. Specimen: PBMCs. The rearrangement links TRBV9 to TRBJ1-2; 7 bases align to TRBD1. The clonotype comes from a human donor in good health. Some clones in this sample may be carry-over from other donors' samples. This CDR3 reads CASSNQGDLNYGYTF. CDR3 nucleotides: TGTGCCAGCAGCAATCAGGGGGACCTTAACTATGGCTACACCTTC.